The 11 T cell receptor beta chains reported below all come from one sample, sequenced in a study of CD8 T cells in Susac syndrome. Reverse transcription of about 0.45 to 1 ug RNA was carried out with random hexamers. A single record per CDR3 protein comes from TCRdb applying MiXCR to the immunoSEQ multiplex PCR reads. Among 100,000 to 150,000 distinct CDR3 sequences listed, 90% to 95% were seen once. The source material was CD4+ T cells from PBMCs. The receptors derive from a human donor in good health.

V gene TRBV2 combines with J gene TRBJ2-7; 8 bases agree with TRBD1. Unmatched junction bases numbered 6, after V lost 8 bases and J lost 6 bases. There are 12 residues in the CDR3. CDR1 is SNHLY, CDR2 FYNNEI, per germline. The CDR3 nucleotides are TGTGCCAGCTGGCGCGGGACAGGCGAGCAGTACTTC. Its protein is CASWRGTGEQYF.

The chain links TRBV13 to TRBJ2-1, with 11 bases that match TRBD2. The germline V gene has CDR1 PRHDT and CDR2 FYEKMQ (reference sequence). The CDR3 runs to 17 residues. Trimming cost V 3 bases and J 6 bases; bases outside gene matches: 10. CDR3 coding DNA: TGTGCCAGCAGCTTTAAACTCACTAGCGGGAGTACCAATGAGCAGTTCTTC. Residues: CASSFKLTSGSTNEQFF.

The genes are TRBV7-2 and TRBJ2-2; 9 bases match TRBD2. The ends lost 3 bases at V and 5 bases at J; junction bases unmatched: 1. This CDR3 is 14 amino acids long. CDR1 is SGHTA and CDR2 is FQGNSA in the germline V gene. The CDR3 spells CASSFGLATGELFF. The CDR3 nucleotides read TGTGCCAGCAGCTTCGGACTAGCGACCGGGGAGCTGTTTTTT.

This chain links TRBV12-3 or TRBV12-4 with TRBJ1-2; D gene uncertain. The CDR3 is 12 residues long. Trimming left V 5 bases short and J 8 bases short, with 12 bases between. CDR3 bases: TGTGCCAGCAGTCGAGAACTGGGGGGCTACACCTTC. Amino acids: CASSRELGGYTF.

V is TRBV3-1 and J is TRBJ2-7; D possibly corresponds to TRBD2 (6 bases). Germline loops: CDR1 LGHDT, CDR2 YNNKEL (reference sequence). The V end lost 4 bases, the J end lost 1 base, and 8 bases lay between the germline ends. This CDR3 comprises 13 residues. The CDR3 sequence is CASSPGSSYEQYF. In nucleotides, the CDR3 is TGTGCCAGCAGCCCCGGGAGTTCCTACGAGCAGTACTTC.

V usage is TRBV3-1 and J usage is TRBJ1-2; D is unresolved. Deletions cut 8 bases from V and 6 bases from J, with 13 bases between. Germline CDR1 is LGHDT and CDR2 is YNNKEL (reference sequence). This CDR3 has 12 amino acids. CDR3 loop: CASGDGFDGYTF. DNA of the CDR3: TGTGCCAGCGGCGACGGTTTCGATGGCTACACCTTC.

The chain has TRBV20-1 and TRBJ2-1; D is possibly TRBD2 (6 bases). This CDR3 comprises 15 residues. CDR1 DFQATT and CDR2 SNEGSKA come from the germline V gene (reference sequence). The CDR3 protein is CSAMRPGVGYNEQFF. Written as DNA, the CDR3 is TGCAGCGCGATGAGGCCGGGAGTCGGCTACAATGAGCAGTTCTTC.

The chain recombines TRBV27 with TRBJ1-5; unclear D gene. Germline V gene sequence: CDR1 MNHEY, CDR2 SMNVEV (reference sequence). This CDR3 comprises 15 residues. The V end was cut by 0 bases, the J end by 6 bases, with 12 bases between. CDR3 DNA sequence: TGTGCCAGCAGTTTATCGAAGGCGGCCACTCAGCCCCAGCATTTT. As protein: CASSLSKAATQPQHF.

This rearrangement joins TRBV11-2 to TRBJ2-5; the match to TRBD2 covers 8 bases. The germline V gene encodes CDR1 SGHAT and CDR2 FQNNGV. The J segment lost 4 bases and the V segment lost 0 bases, leaving 4 bases of the junction unmatched. This CDR3 comprises 15 residues. The CDR3, as DNA: TGTGCCAGCAGCTTAGATGGTCTAGCGGGAGAGACCCAGTACTTC. This sequence encodes CASSLDGLAGETQYF.

This clonotype was detected only once. V usage is TRBV10-3 and J usage is TRBJ2-7; the match to TRBD2 covers 10 bases. The J segment lost 12 bases and the V segment lost 6 bases, leaving 11 bases of the junction unmatched. Per germline, CDR1 ENHRY and CDR2 SYGVKD. The CDR3 runs 13 residues. The CDR3 DNA sequence: TGTGCCATCAGGGGGACTAGCGCGACCCGAGGGTACTTC. Protein product: CAIRGTSATRGYF.

The V gene is TRBV25-1, the J gene TRBJ1-5; D ambiguous. Germline V lookup: CDR1 MGHDK, CDR2 SYGVNS. V lost 9 bases to trimming and J lost 3 bases, with 12 bases between them. The CDR3 extends over 13 amino acids. CDR3 sequence reads: CASNQEVNQPQHF. The CDR3 DNA sequence: TGTGCCAGTAACCAGGAGGTCAATCAGCCCCAGCATTTT.